This note documents a single T cell receptor (beta chain) sequence. Its matching antigen is unknown. The sample belongs to a study of cytomegalovirus exposure and HLA in healthy donors. Study conclusions and caveats: Published work reported that the classifier diagnosed cytomegalovirus status with high specificity and sensitivity. Reported findings show TCR beta sequences accurately forecast HLA-A and HLA-B alleles in most subjects.

Germline values: CDR1 GTSNPN, CDR2 SVGIG (reference sequence). There are 12 residues in the CDR3. V was pared by 5 bases and J by 5 bases, with 12 bases between. Primers included in the PCR were 60 Vbeta and 13 Jbeta primers. In the original analysis: There were tens of millions of unique TCR beta chains by a later count, and about 12 million of them were shared. Libraries were prepared by immunoSEQ multiplex PCR; TCRdb keeps only in-frame clonotypes and omits some of them. The DNA gave D and trimming, while V, J and clone size come from that table. The table shows 160,000 or so clones, with about four fifths occurring only once. Likely unrecorded immune exposures existed in these nominally healthy donors.

This sequence originates from a man aged 25 to 40 in good health and CMV-seronegative. The gene calls are TRBV30 and TRBJ2-5; D is unresolved. Source material: PBMCs. CDR3 loop: CAWGGSGETQYF. CDR3 DNA: TGTGCCTGGGGCGGTTCTGGTGAGACCCAGTACTTC.